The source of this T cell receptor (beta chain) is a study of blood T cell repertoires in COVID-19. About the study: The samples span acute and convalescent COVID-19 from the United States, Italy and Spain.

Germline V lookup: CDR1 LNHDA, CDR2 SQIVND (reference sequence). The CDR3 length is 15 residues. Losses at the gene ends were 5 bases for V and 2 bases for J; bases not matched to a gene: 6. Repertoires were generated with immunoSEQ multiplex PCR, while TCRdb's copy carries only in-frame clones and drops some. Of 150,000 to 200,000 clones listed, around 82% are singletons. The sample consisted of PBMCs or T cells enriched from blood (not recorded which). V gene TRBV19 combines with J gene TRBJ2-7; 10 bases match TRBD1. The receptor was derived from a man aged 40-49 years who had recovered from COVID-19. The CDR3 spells CASSDPGQGTYEQYF. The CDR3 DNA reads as TGTGCCAGTAGTGATCCGGGACAGGGGACCTACGAGCAGTACTTC.